The T cell receptor beta chain under discussion was sequenced for a study of shared clonotypes between healthy human individuals. A split of CD4+ cells into CD45RA+ naive and CD45RA-negative memory subsets was performed. Germline V lookup: CDR1 SNHLY, CDR2 FYNNEI. V was cut by 2 bases and J by 8 bases, with 12 bases left in between. There are 13 residues in the CDR3. Deep was the level at which the assay was run. An approximately 200 ng quantity of DNA, tens of thousands of T cell genomes, went into the sorted-subset replicate PCRs. Authors' processing steps: Filtering differed because ImmunoSEQ produced junction-only sequences that carried no quality scores. Measured with immunoSEQ multiplex PCR; TCRdb has only the in-frame clones, and not every one. Clone size and V and J calls were adopted from that table, with D and trimming inferred from the DNA. The table lists approximately 1,500,000 clones, 98% of them singletons.

Material for sequencing was naive CD4+ T cells sorted from blood. Subset given: CD45RA+ positively selected. The TCR originated in a man aged 25 to 40 in good health. The V call is TRBV2, the J call TRBJ1-2, with D unclear. The CDR3 protein is CASSETGFRGYTF. CDR3 coding DNA: TGTGCCAGCAGTGAAACCGGGTTTAGAGGCTACACCTTC.